Listed below are T cell receptor beta chains from one sample, sequenced in a study of vaccination and CD4 T cells after COVID-19. Antigen specificity for these receptors is unknown. TCRdb reprocessed the PCR reads via MiXCR and lists one record per CDR3 protein. The sample holds thousands of distinct CDR3 sequences, around 48% seen once. Sequencing was performed on CD4+ T cells from blood, cultured in vitro. The receptors originated from a human donor in good health. Each CDR3 is given with its conserved first and last residue. The D gene is left open where the match is weak. Clone size is not always given. Where it is, it says once, few, many or a class for expanded clones.

TRBV7-2	TRBJ2-2	-	TRBD2	TGTGCCAGCAGCCCAAGGGACTACCGCGGGGAGCTGTTTTTT	CASSPRDYRGELFF
TRBV6-1	TRBJ1-3	-	TRBD1	TGTGCCAGCAGTCGGGGAATCGGGACAGATGGAAACACCATATATTTT	CASSRGIGTDGNTIYF
TRBV28	TRBJ1-2	-	-	TGTGCCAGCAGTGGGGGTGGGGGGCTAGGCTATGGCTACACCTTC	CASSGGGGLGYGYTF
TRBV7-7	TRBJ1-3	few	-	TGTGCCAGCAGCTTGGCCCGCGGAAACACCATATATTTT	CASSLARGNTIYF
TRBV6-1	TRBJ2-7	few	-	TGTGCCAGCACAACAGGGACCCTCTCCTACGAGCAGTACTTC	CASTTGTLSYEQYF
TRBV6-1	TRBJ1-3	-	TRBD1	TGTGCCAGCAACAGGGGGGCAGGAAACACCATATATTTT	CASNRGAGNTIYF
TRBV6-1	TRBJ1-5	-	-	TGTGCCAGCAGCCGGGCCTGGGAGGGCAATCAGCCCCAGCATTTT	CASSRAWEGNQPQHF
TRBV10-2	TRBJ1-2	few	-	TGCGCCAGCAGTGTCGGGGATGGCTACACCTTC	CASSVGDGYTF
TRBV12-3/TRBV12-4	TRBJ2-5	-	-	TGTGCCAGCAGTTTCAAAATGGTCCAAGAGACCCAGTACTTC	CASSFKMVQETQYF
TRBV6-1	TRBJ1-2	few	TRBD1	TGTGCCAGCACCTACGGGACAGGCTTAGGCTACACCTTC	CASTYGTGLGYTF
TRBV5-1	TRBJ1-2	once	TRBD1	TGCGCCAGCAAACCCCGGGACAGCCACTATGGCTACACCTTC	CASKPRDSHYGYTF
TRBV7-2	TRBJ2-7	few	-	TGTGCCAGCAGCAAGGGGGGACACTACGAGCAGTACTTC	CASSKGGHYEQYF
TRBV30	TRBJ1-2	-	-	TGTGCCTGGAGTGTATATAAGGGTATCTCCACCTTC	CAWSVYKGISTF
TRBV6-1	TRBJ1-2	large	-	TGTGCCAGCAGTGAAGGGCCGCAATATGGCTACACCTTC	CASSEGPQYGYTF
TRBV29-1	TRBJ1-3	-	TRBD1	TGCAGCGCGGAACAGGGGCCTGGAAACACCATATATTTT	CSAEQGPGNTIYF
TRBV7-9	TRBJ2-5	few	-	TGTGCCAGCCGATCCCTTCCCCTACAGGTGCCCATGGAGACCCAGTACTTC	CASRSLPLQVPMETQYF
TRBV10-3	TRBJ2-2	-	-	TGTGCCATCAGGCGGCAGGACACATATAACACCGGGGAGCTGTTTTTT	CAIRRQDTYNTGELFF
TRBV20-1	TRBJ1-1	-	-	TGCAGTGCTCCCCGGGGGAGCACTGAAGCTTTCTTT	CSAPRGSTEAFF
TRBV6-2/TRBV6-3	TRBJ1-5	-	-	TGTGCCAGCAGTTACTCGATATCCGTTAGCAATCAGCCCCAGCATTTT	CASSYSISVSNQPQHF
TRBV24-1	TRBJ2-2	-	-	TGTGCCACCAGTGATCATGGGACCGCCGGAGCAGGGGAGCTGTTTTTT	CATSDHGTAGAGELFF
TRBV28	TRBJ2-7	-	TRBD2	TGTGCCAGCAGTCCCGGACTAGCGGGGGGCCACGAGCAGTACTTC	CASSPGLAGGHEQYF
TRBV19	TRBJ1-2	-	TRBD1	TGTGCCAGTAGTCCTTCCGGCCGAGGGGGCCCAGCGAATGGCTACACCTTC	CASSPSGRGGPANGYTF
TRBV6-1	TRBJ2-7	-	-	TGTGCCAGCAGAGCCTATCAGGGGACCAACGAGCAGTACTTC	CASRAYQGTNEQYF
TRBV6-4	TRBJ2-3	-	TRBD2	TGTGCCAGCAGTGGTAATAGCGGGTCAGATACGCAGTATTTT	CASSGNSGSDTQYF
TRBV20-1	TRBJ2-1	-	-	TGCAGTGCTAGAGACGTAGTCGCAGGGTCGGATGAGCAGTTCTTC	CSARDVVAGSDEQFF
TRBV10-2	TRBJ2-5	once	TRBD1	TGCGCCAGCAGCATACCTATTCGACAGGGGCTTATGCGAGAGACCCAGTACTTC	CASSIPIRQGLMRETQYF
TRBV21-1	TRBJ2-5	few	-	TGTGCCAGCAGCAAGCCACTAGCGGGACAAGAGACCCAGTACTTC	CASSKPLAGQETQYF
TRBV7-2	TRBJ1-6	-	-	TGTGCCAGCAGCCTTTACATGGGCTCCTATAATTCACCCCTCCACTTT	CASSLYMGSYNSPLHF
TRBV27	TRBJ2-1	-	TRBD2	TGTGCCAGCAGTCGTAGCGGGAACCCCCCTGAGCAGTTCTTC	CASSRSGNPPEQFF
TRBV7-2	TRBJ2-5	-	-	TGTGCCAGCAGCCCTGCCGAGACCCAGTACTTC	CASSPAETQYF
TRBV7-9	TRBJ2-1	-	-	TGTGCCAGCAGTCCCCCTCCGGGACGGCAGGATGAGCAGTTCTTC	CASSPPPGRQDEQFF
TRBV5-1	TRBJ2-5	-	TRBD1	TGCGCCAGCAGCTTAAACACAGGGGGAGAGACCCAGTACTTC	CASSLNTGGETQYF
TRBV6-5	TRBJ1-2	-	-	TGTGCCAGCAGTTACTCGAACCGGGTCACAAACTCTTATGGCTACACCTTC	CASSYSNRVTNSYGYTF
TRBV2	TRBJ1-5	-	-	TGTGCCAGCAGTGAACAGGAGGACCAGCCCCAGCATTTT	CASSEQEDQPQHF
TRBV6-1	TRBJ1-5	few	-	TGTGCCAGCAGTACCTACCTAACAGGATCTAGCAATCAGCCCCAGCATTTT	CASSTYLTGSSNQPQHF
TRBV27	TRBJ2-2	-	-	TGTGCCAGCAGTTTCGGAGTATCGAACGCCGGGGAGCTGTTTTTT	CASSFGVSNAGELFF
TRBV7-8	TRBJ1-1	few	TRBD1	TGTGCCAGCAGCGTAGACAGGGGAATGGATTTCTTT	CASSVDRGMDFF
TRBV19	TRBJ2-7	-	TRBD1	TGTGCCAGTAGTATGGGACAGGGGAGGCCCTACGAGCAGTACTTC	CASSMGQGRPYEQYF
TRBV12-5	TRBJ1-2	-	TRBD1	TGTGCTAGTGGTTTGGACAGGGGTGGCTATGGCTACACCTTC	CASGLDRGGYGYTF
TRBV5-5	TRBJ2-2	-	TRBD1	TGTGCCAGCAGCTTGGGACAGGGAAGGAACACCGGGGAGCTGTTTTTT	CASSLGQGRNTGELFF
TRBV2	TRBJ1-6	-	-	TGTGCCAGCAGTGAAGATGGGGAGTTTCCTCCTCACTTT	CASSEDGEFPPHF
TRBV10-3	TRBJ1-4	-	-	TGTGCCATCAGTGAGGCTGCAACTAATGAAAAACTGTTTTTT	CAISEAATNEKLFF
TRBV2	TRBJ2-2	-	-	TGTGCCAGCAGCGACAGGTTCCCCGACACCGGGGAGCTGTTTTTT	CASSDRFPDTGELFF
TRBV20-1	TRBJ1-1	-	TRBD1	TGCAGTGCTCCGATTGGACAGGCAGTGAACACTGAAGCTTTCTTT	CSAPIGQAVNTEAFF
TRBV20-1	TRBJ2-1	few	TRBD2	TGCAGTGCTCCGATAGCGGGGCCATTCAATGAGCAGTTCTTC	CSAPIAGPFNEQFF
TRBV29-1	TRBJ2-5	-	-	TGCAGCGTTGAAGAGGGGGGCGAGACCCAGTACTTC	CSVEEGGETQYF
TRBV27	TRBJ2-7	few	-	TGTGCCAGCGGATTATACGAGCAGTACTTC	CASGLYEQYF
TRBV4-1	TRBJ2-7	-	TRBD2	TGCGCCAGCAGCCAAGAGACGACTAGCGGGGGTGGGTACGGGCAGTACTTC	CASSQETTSGGGYGQYF
TRBV11-2	TRBJ2-7	once	-	TGTGCCAGCAGCTTAGCAGGAACCCCCTACGAGCAGTACTTC	CASSLAGTPYEQYF
TRBV5-5	TRBJ1-2	-	-	TGTGCCAGCAGCTTGGTTCCAGGGAACTATGGCTACACCTTC	CASSLVPGNYGYTF
TRBV10-3	TRBJ1-1	few	TRBD1	TGTGCCATCAGCGGACAGGGGATTGAAGCTTTCTTT	CAISGQGIEAFF
TRBV6-1	TRBJ1-1	-	TRBD1	TGTGCCAGCAGGGGACAGGCCTACACTGAAGCTTTCTTT	CASRGQAYTEAFF